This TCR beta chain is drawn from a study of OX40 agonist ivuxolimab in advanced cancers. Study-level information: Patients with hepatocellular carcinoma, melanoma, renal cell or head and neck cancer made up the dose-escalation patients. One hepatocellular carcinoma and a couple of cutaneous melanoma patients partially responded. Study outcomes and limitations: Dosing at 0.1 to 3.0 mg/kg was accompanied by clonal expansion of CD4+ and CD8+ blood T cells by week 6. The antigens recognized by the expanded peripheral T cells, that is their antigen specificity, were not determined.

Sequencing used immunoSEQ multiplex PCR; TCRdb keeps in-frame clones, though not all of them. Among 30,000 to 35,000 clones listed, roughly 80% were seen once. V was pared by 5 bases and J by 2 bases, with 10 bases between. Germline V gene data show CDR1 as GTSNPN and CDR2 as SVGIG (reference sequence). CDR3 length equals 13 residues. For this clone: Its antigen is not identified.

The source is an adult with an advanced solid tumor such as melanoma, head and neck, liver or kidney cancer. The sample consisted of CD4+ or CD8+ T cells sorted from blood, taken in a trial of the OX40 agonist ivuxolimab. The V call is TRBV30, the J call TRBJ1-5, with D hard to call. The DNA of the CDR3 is TGTGCCTGGGACGGGGATGGCAATCAGCCCCAGCATTTT. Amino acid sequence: CAWDGDGNQPQHF.